These 23 T cell receptor beta chains were sequenced from one sample in a study of shared clonotypes between healthy human individuals. Generated by immunoSEQ multiplex PCR, the TCRdb table keeps only in-frame clones and is missing some. The sample has 2 million to 3 million clones, 93% seen once. Specimen: naive CD4+ T cells from PBMCs. Subset here: CD45RA+ positively selected. The receptors were sampled from a man between 18 and 35 years old in good health. Some clones in this sample may be carry-over from other donors' samples.

The chain uses TRBV5-4 and TRBJ2-7; 7 positions agree with TRBD1. CDR1 and CDR2 from the germline V gene are SGHNT and YYREEE (reference sequence). The CDR3 contains 14 residues. Unmatched junction bases numbered 11, after V lost 4 bases and J lost 7 bases. The CDR3 spells CASSPGTAFGEQYF. The CDR3 nucleotides are TGTGCCAGCAGCCCCGGGACAGCCTTTGGGGAGCAGTACTTC.

J is TRBJ2-7 and V is TRBV6-5, with TRBD2 identical over 9 bases. The CDR3 has 15 amino acids. Losses at the gene ends were 6 bases for V and 2 bases for J; bases not matched to a gene: 8. Germline values: CDR1 MNHEY, CDR2 SVGAGI. The CDR3 loop reads CASRRPASGTYEQYF. CDR3 nucleotide sequence: TGTGCCAGCAGACGACCGGCTAGCGGGACCTACGAGCAGTACTTC.

V usage is TRBV5-6 and J usage is TRBJ1-2; D remains unclear. V was trimmed by 2 bases and J by 4 bases, leaving 12 bases between them. The CDR3 covers 14 residues. Germline CDR1 is SGHDT and CDR2 is YYEEEE. The CDR3 sequence is CASSFVGLRYGYTF. CDR3 sequence (DNA): TGTGCCAGCAGCTTCGTGGGCTTGCGCTATGGCTACACCTTC.

V usage is TRBV18 and J usage is TRBJ2-2; D is unclear. The germline V and J ends were trimmed by 0 bases and 0 bases, with 11 bases remaining between them. The CDR3 is 17 amino acids. Germline CDR1 is KGHSH and CDR2 is LQKENI. This chain's CDR3 is CASSPPTRYSNTGELFF. The CDR3 DNA reads TGTGCCAGCTCACCACCGACAAGGTACTCGAACACCGGGGAGCTGTTTTTT.

In regard to this clone: This sample also contains other DNA sequences that code for the same CDR3. V and J are TRBV6-6 and TRBJ1-3; D is undetermined. V was trimmed by 3 bases and J by 3 bases, leaving 0 bases between them. The CDR3 loop spans 11 amino acids. Germline V CDR1 and CDR2: MNHNY, SVGAGI (reference sequence). The DNA for the CDR3 is TGTGCCAGCAGTTATGGAAACACCATATATTTT. Amino acid sequence: CASSYGNTIYF.

The chain joins TRBV4-3 to TRBJ2-3, with TRBD2 matching over 11 bases. The CDR3 loop spans 17 amino acids. The germline CDR1 and CDR2 sequences are LGHNA and YSLEER. V shed 0 bases and J 2 bases; nucleotides not matched to a gene: 4. For the CDR3, the DNA is TGCGCCAGCAGCCAAGAAGGGACTAGCGGTTCCACAGATACGCAGTATTTT. Encoded protein: CASSQEGTSGSTDTQYF.

The chain is built from TRBV30 and TRBJ1-5; 8 positions match TRBD1. Trimming at V came to 1 base and at J to 5 bases, leaving 4 bases not matched to a gene. The germline CDR1 and CDR2 sequences are GTSNPN and SVGIG (reference sequence). The CDR3 length is 14 residues. The CDR3 bases are TGTGCCTGGAGTGGAGGACAGGGCGATCAGCCCCAGCATTTT. Residues: CAWSGGQGDQPQHF.

V is TRBV7-6 and J is TRBJ2-5; 7 positions match TRBD2. Germline trimming cut 5 bases from V and 5 bases from J; bases unmatched to any gene: 11. This CDR3 is 15 amino acids long. Germline-derived CDR1 and CDR2 are SGHVS and FNYEAQ. The CDR3 coding sequence is TGTGCCAGCAGCCCGAGGGCGGGAGATAGGGAGACCCAGTACTTC. Translated, it gives CASSPRAGDRETQYF.

V gene TRBV7-8 combines with J gene TRBJ1-1; D is perhaps TRBD1 (5 bases). The CDR3 runs 15 residues. V lost 4 bases to trimming and J lost 5 bases, with 17 bases between them. The germline CDR1 and CDR2 sequences are SGHVS and FQNEAQ. The CDR3: CASSYPGWGVTEAFF. The CDR3 bases are TGTGCCAGCAGCTACCCAGGGTGGGGGGTGACTGAAGCTTTCTTT.

The chain links TRBV9 to TRBJ2-6, with D uncertain. Germline V CDR1 and CDR2: SGDLS, YYNGEE. Trimming shortened V by 4 bases and J by 0 bases, and 5 bases separated the two germline ends. The length of the CDR3 is 14 residues. CDR3 in amino acids: CASSSTSGANVLTF. CDR3 DNA: TGTGCCAGCAGCTCAACCTCTGGGGCCAACGTCCTGACTTTC. Full variable domain (remainder filled in from reference TRBV9 and TRBJ2-6): DSGVTQTPKHLITATGQRVTLRCSPRSGDLSVYWYQQSLDQGLQFLIQYYNGEERAKGNILERFSAQQFPDLHSELNLSSLELGDSALYFCASSSTSGANVLTFGAGSRLTVL.

CDR3 nucleotide sequence: TGCGCCAGCAGCCTTAGCGGGCCCGCAGTCTACGAGCAGTACTTC. It is translated as CASSLSGPAVYEQYF. V usage is TRBV5-1 and J usage is TRBJ2-7; TRBD2 aligns across 7 bases. The trim removed 4 bases at V and 3 bases at J, leaving 10 bases unmatched. The CDR3 covers 15 residues. Germline CDR1 SGHRS, CDR2 YFSETQ. The full variable domain, its missing parts supplied by reference TRBV5-1 and TRBJ2-7, is KAGVTQTPRYLIKTRGQQVTLSCSPISGHRSVSWYQQTPGQGLQFLFEYFSETQRNKGNFPGRFSGRQFSNSRSEMNVSTLELGDSALYLCASSLSGPAVYEQYFGPGTRLTVT.

This chain links TRBV27 with TRBJ2-1; 15 bases fit TRBD2. V lost 1 base and J lost 6; bases outside the gene matches: 7. Germline CDR1 MNHEY, CDR2 SMNVEV (reference sequence). The CDR3 loop spans 18 amino acids. As DNA, the CDR3 is TGTGCCAGCAGTTTATACGGACTAGCGGGAGGGGTTGCCAATGAGCAGTTCTTC. It codes for CASSLYGLAGGVANEQFF.

This sequence joins TRBV4-1 and TRBJ2-2, with 11 bases that match TRBD2. CDR1 and CDR2 (germline): MGHRA, YSYEKL. V dropped 0 bases and J dropped 4; count of bases not matched to a gene: 13. This CDR3 contains 20 residues. CDR3 nucleotides: TGCGCCAGCAGCCAAGATCCCCCGGGACTAGCGGCCCTCGCCACCGGGGAGCTGTTTTTT. Translated: CASSQDPPGLAALATGELFF.

Worth noting for this clone: The sample contains more than one DNA sequence encoding this CDR3. This rearrangement joins TRBV5-4 to TRBJ2-7; 9 bases are a match to TRBD1. J lost 2 bases, V lost 4 bases, and 1 base had no gene match. The CDR3 contains 13 residues. The germline gives CDR1 SGHNT, CDR2 YYREEE (reference sequence). The CDR3 loop is CASSRQGAYEQYF. The CDR3 nucleotides read TGTGCCAGCAGCCGACAGGGGGCCTACGAGCAGTACTTC.

The rearrangement links TRBV7-2 to TRBJ1-2; no clear D. Trimming took 3 bases from V and 8 from J, leaving 10 bases between them. Germline CDR1 and CDR2: SGHTA and FQGNSA. The CDR3 totals 12 residues. CDR3 sequence (DNA): TGTGCCAGCAGCTTTCCAATGGGCGGCTACACCTTC. Translating gives CASSFPMGGYTF.

This clone was counted once. V and J are TRBV28 and TRBJ1-1; no clear D gene. CDR1 and CDR2 (germline): MDHEN, SYDVKM. V lost 8 bases to trimming and J lost 4 bases, with 17 bases between them. The CDR3 runs to 14 residues. The DNA of the CDR3 is TGTGCCAGCCGTCAAGGGCACAGAGGCACTGAAGCTTTCTTT. Translation gives CASRQGHRGTEAFF.

The chain has TRBV6-1 and TRBJ2-7, with 11 bases that match TRBD2. There are 14 residues in the CDR3. Germline CDR1 MNHNS, CDR2 SASEGT. Germline trimming cut 4 bases from V and 2 bases from J; bases unmatched to any gene: 1. The CDR3 nucleotides are TGTGCCAGCAGTGGTAGCGGGAGGGCCTACGAGCAGTACTTC. It encodes CASSGSGRAYEQYF.

Concerning this clone itself: This CDR3 is also generated by other DNA sequences in the sample. CDR3 residues: CASGVSYEQYF. The CDR3 bases are TGTGCCAGCGGGGTCTCCTACGAGCAGTACTTC. The rearrangement joins TRBV28 to TRBJ2-7; no clear D gene. Germline V gene data show CDR1 as MDHEN and CDR2 as SYDVKM. There are 11 residues in the CDR3. Trimming took off 8 bases at V and 0 bases at J, with 5 bases between the two ends.

This chain links TRBV10-3 with TRBJ1-3; a weak D match, TRBD1 (5 bases). The V and J ends lost 3 bases and 2 bases respectively, with 17 bases between them. The CDR3 spans 17 residues. Germline loops: CDR1 ENHRY, CDR2 SYGVKD. The CDR3 here is CAISDAGGEAAGNTIYF. CDR3 in DNA: TGTGCCATCAGTGACGCCGGGGGAGAGGCGGCTGGAAACACCATATATTTT.

This chain uses TRBV5-4 with TRBJ2-6; no definite D call. The CDR3 extends over 16 amino acids. From germline, CDR1 is SGHNT and CDR2 YYREEE (reference sequence). V lost 4 bases to trimming and J lost 0 bases, with 11 bases between them. The CDR3 loop reads CASSRLKSSGANVLTF. CDR3 nucleotides: TGTGCCAGCAGCCGACTCAAGTCCTCTGGGGCCAACGTCCTGACTTTC.

The chain links TRBV28 to TRBJ2-7, with a weak D call TRBD2 (5 bases). V was cut by 7 bases and J by 6 bases, with 16 bases left in between. Germline V gene sequence: CDR1 MDHEN, CDR2 SYDVKM. There are 13 residues in the CDR3. The CDR3 here is CASNPPSRGEQYF. In DNA, the CDR3 is TGTGCCAGCAACCCACCGTCTCGGGGCGAGCAGTACTTC.

This rearrangement joins TRBV2 to TRBJ1-4, with 11 bases aligning to TRBD1. In germline, CDR1 is SNHLY, CDR2 FYNNEI. This CDR3 is built from 14 residues. The trim removed 7 bases at V and 7 bases at J, leaving 5 bases unmatched. The CDR3 nucleotides are TGTGCCAGCACTGCCGGGACAGGGGGTGAAAAACTGTTTTTT. As protein: CASTAGTGGEKLFF.

The chain joins TRBV28 to TRBJ2-3; no firm D call. Germline V gene lookup returns CDR1 MDHEN and CDR2 SYDVKM. V was pared by 8 bases and J by 4 bases, with 16 bases between. The CDR3 totals 14 residues. The CDR3 DNA reads TGTGCCAGCGCGCCCGCGACTGGGGCAGATACGCAGTATTTT. Protein product: CASAPATGADTQYF. Supplemented by reference TRBV28 and TRBJ2-3, the full variable domain reads DVKVTQSSRYLVKRTGEKVFLECVQDMDHENMFWYRQDPGLGLRLIYFSYDVKMKEKGDIPEGYSVSREKKERFSLILESASTNQTSMYLCASAPATGADTQYFGPGTRLTVL.